The T cell receptor beta chain under discussion was sequenced for a study of T cells in tuberculosis. General observations from the study: Low-affinity CD1B-GMM tetramer-binding T cells may have been missed.

Cells were sorted from thawed PBMC rested overnight and stained with GMM-loaded CD1B tetramer, viability dye and anti-CD3. The lipid loaded on the CD1B tetramers was C32 glucose monomycolate from Rhodococcus equi. PBMC for tetramer sorting were first depleted of CD14-expressing monocytes. The assay was immunoSEQ multiplex PCR, and TCRdb's table has in-frame clones only and misses some. The sample consists of nearly 60,000 clones, over 75% of them appearing once. Trimming left V 4 bases short and J 7 bases short, with 14 bases between. The CDR3 covers 14 residues. Germline CDR1 and CDR2: PRHDT and FYEKMQ (reference sequence).

Sequencing input: CD1b-GMM tetramer-negative cells sorted from PBMCs. The TCR sequence derives from an adult woman with latent tuberculosis. The chain carries TRBV13 and TRBJ1-3, with D possibly matching TRBD1 (6 bases). The CDR3 sequence is CASSYGGGQNTIYF. The CDR3 region has the DNA TGTGCCAGCAGCTACGGCGGGGGGCAGAACACCATATATTTT.